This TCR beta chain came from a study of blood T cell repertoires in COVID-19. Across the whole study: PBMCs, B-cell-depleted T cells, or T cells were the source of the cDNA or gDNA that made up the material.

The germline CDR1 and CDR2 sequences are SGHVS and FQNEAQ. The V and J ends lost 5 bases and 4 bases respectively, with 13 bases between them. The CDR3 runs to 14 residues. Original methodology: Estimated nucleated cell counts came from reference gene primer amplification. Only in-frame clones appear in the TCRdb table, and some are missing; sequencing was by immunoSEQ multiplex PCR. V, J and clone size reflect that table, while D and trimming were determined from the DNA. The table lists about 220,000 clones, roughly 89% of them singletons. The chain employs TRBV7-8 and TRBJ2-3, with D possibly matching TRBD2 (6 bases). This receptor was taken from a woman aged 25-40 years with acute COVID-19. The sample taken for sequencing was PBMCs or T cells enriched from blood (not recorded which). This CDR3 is CASSQVWGADTQYF. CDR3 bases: TGTGCCAGCAGCCAAGTTTGGGGGGCAGATACGCAGTATTTT.